This TCR beta chain was captured by sequencing in a study of blood T cell repertoires in COVID-19. Germline V lookup: CDR1 LGHNA, CDR2 YSLEER. Trimming took 1 base from V and 10 from J; bases not matched to a gene: 7. The CDR3 loop spans 15 amino acids. Methods used by the authors: Scientists estimated how many nucleated cells there were by amplifying reference gene primers. Assay used: immunoSEQ multiplex PCR; TCRdb lists only in-frame clones, some missing. That table is the source of V, J and clone size, and D and trimming were worked out from the DNA. Of under 350,000 clones in the sample, 80% to 90% were seen once.

Sequenced input: PBMCs or T cells enriched from blood (not recorded which). The chain joins TRBV4-3 to TRBJ1-6, with 7 bases matching TRBD1. The sequence came from a woman in her forties with acute COVID-19. CDR3 nucleotides: TGCGCCAGCAGCCAAGCTTCAGGGGGATGGTCACCCCTCCACTTT. Residues: CASSQASGGWSPLHF.